The present TCR beta chain was sequenced within a study of cytomegalovirus exposure and HLA in healthy donors. The primer mix had 60 Vbeta and 13 Jbeta primers. The method was immunoSEQ multiplex PCR; TCRdb's version includes in-frame clones alone and lacks a portion of them. The table includes approximately 110,000 clones, 60% to 85% detected once. This CDR3 spans 14 amino acids. Germline loops: CDR1 SEHNR, CDR2 FQNEAQ (reference sequence). V was cut by 1 base and J by 8 bases, with 13 bases left in between. This clone was seen only once. The sample taken for sequencing was PBMCs. The chain joins TRBV7-9 to TRBJ2-3; a weak D match, TRBD1 (5 bases). The source of this sequence is a woman between 40 and 55 years old in good health and CMV-seropositive. This chain's CDR3 is CASSLGQGRITQYF. The CDR3 nucleotides are TGTGCCAGCAGCTTAGGGCAGGGAAGGATTACGCAGTATTTT. Looking up the rest from reference TRBV7-9 and TRBJ2-3 gives the full variable domain: DTGVSQNPRHKITKRGQNVTFRCDPISEHNRLYWYRQTLGQGPEFLTYFQNEAQLEKSRLLSDRFSAERPKGSFSTLEIQRTEQGDSAMYLCASSLGQGRITQYFGPGTRLTVL.